The clone carrying this T cell receptor beta chain has a count of ten or more. Its antigen is still unknown. The data originate from a study of response to subunit inactivated influenza vaccine. The study, taken as a whole, reports: Seasonal influenza vaccination, on each occasion, was suggested by the authors to recruit few new T cells.

TCRdb redid the calling of the RT-PCR reads with MiXCR, one entry per CDR3 protein. The sample carries about 170,000 distinct CDR3 sequences, approximately 12% recorded once. CDR3 length: 13 amino acids. A further study also used this sample, focusing on T cells expressing NK-cell markers. According to that study: 5'RACE template switching built TCR beta cDNA with unique molecular identifiers.

The TCR was taken from a man aged 50-59 years who received an inactivated influenza vaccine. The sequencing used CD8+ T cells sorted from PBMCs, collected roughly 12 days after vaccination. V and J are TRBV21-1 and TRBJ2-7. TRBV21-1 is listed as a pseudogene. The DNA for the CDR3 is TGTGCCAGCAGCTTCCAGGATCGCTACGAGCAGTACTTC. This codes for CASSFQDRYEQYF.